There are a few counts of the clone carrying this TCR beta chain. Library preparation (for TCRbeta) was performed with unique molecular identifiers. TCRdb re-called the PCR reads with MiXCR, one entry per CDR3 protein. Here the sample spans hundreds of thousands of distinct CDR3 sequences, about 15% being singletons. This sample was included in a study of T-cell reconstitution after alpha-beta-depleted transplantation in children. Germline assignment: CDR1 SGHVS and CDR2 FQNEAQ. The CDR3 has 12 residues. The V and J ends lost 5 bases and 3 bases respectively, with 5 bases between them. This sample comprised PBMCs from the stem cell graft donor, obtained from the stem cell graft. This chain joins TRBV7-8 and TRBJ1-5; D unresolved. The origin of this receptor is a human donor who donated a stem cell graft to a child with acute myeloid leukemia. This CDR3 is CASSPYNQPQHF. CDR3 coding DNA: TGTGCCAGCAGCCCCTACAATCAGCCCCAGCATTTT.